Sequencing of this T cell receptor (beta chain) was carried out in a study of blood T cell repertoires in COVID-19. In the study overall: The origin of the acute and convalescent COVID-19 samples was the United States, Italy and Spain. T cells, B-cell-depleted T cells, or PBMCs provided the cDNA or gDNA that served as material.

TCRdb keeps only in-frame clones here, not all; method: immunoSEQ multiplex PCR. This repertoire shows approximately 200,000 clones, around 90% found once; its top ten account for 1.5% to 2%. The CDR3 loop spans 16 amino acids. Per germline, CDR1 SGHRS and CDR2 YFSETQ. The V gene lost 0 bases and the J gene lost 0 bases, with 12 bases spanning the gap. This TCR derives from a man aged 65 to 79 with acute or convalescent COVID-19. The material sequenced was peripheral blood. This chain joins TRBV5-1 and TRBJ1-2, with D perhaps TRBD1 (6 bases). The CDR3, as DNA: TGCGCCAGCAGCTTGGGGACAGTGCCAACTAACTATGGCTACACCTTC. Amino acids: CASSLGTVPTNYGYTF.